This record covers a single T cell receptor (beta chain). Per germline, CDR1 LNHDA and CDR2 SQIVND (reference sequence). The CDR3 covers 17 residues. Unmatched junction bases numbered 12, after V lost 9 bases and J lost 2 bases. The sample is drawn from a study of patients and donors after allogeneic stem cell transplantation. TCRdb processed the RT-PCR reads anew with MiXCR; each CDR3 protein has one entry. The sample has about 410,000 distinct CDR3 sequences, 16% seen once. Material: blood, either unsorted or a sorted T cell fraction (not recorded which). This clonotype was sampled from a human donor who was either an allogeneic HSCT recipient or a stem cell or donor lymphocyte infusion donor (not recorded which). It is not recorded whose cells these are; they may come from a transplant donor. The rearrangement joins TRBV19 to TRBJ2-7; 14 bases line up with TRBD2. The CDR3 coding sequence is TGTGCCAGCAGCCGCGGGACTAGCGGGGGTCTTCCCTACGAGCAGTACTTC. As protein: CASSRGTSGGLPYEQYF.